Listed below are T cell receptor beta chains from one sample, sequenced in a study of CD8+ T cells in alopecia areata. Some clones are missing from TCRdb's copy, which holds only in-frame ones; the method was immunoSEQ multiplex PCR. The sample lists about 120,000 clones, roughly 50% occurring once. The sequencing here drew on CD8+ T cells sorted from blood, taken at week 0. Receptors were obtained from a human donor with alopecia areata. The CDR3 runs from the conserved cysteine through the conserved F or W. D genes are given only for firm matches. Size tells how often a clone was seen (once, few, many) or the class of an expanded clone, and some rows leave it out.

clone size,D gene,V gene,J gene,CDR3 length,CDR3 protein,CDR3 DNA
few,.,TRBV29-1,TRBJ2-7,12,CSVVGSSYEQYF,TGCAGCGTTGTCGGGAGCTCCTACGAGCAGTACTTC
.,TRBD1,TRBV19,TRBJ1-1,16,CASSLPRTGTNTEAFF,TGTGCCAGTAGTCTACCTCGGACAGGGACGAACACTGAAGCTTTCTTT
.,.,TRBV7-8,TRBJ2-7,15,CASSPSSIAEYEQYF,TGTGCCAGCAGCCCATCTTCTATAGCAGAGTACGAGCAGTACTTC
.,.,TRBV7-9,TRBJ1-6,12,CASREDRSPLHF,TGTGCCAGCAGGGAGGACCGTTCACCCCTCCACTTT
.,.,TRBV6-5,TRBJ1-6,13,CASSWGRNSPLHF,TGTGCCAGCAGTTGGGGCAGAAATTCACCCCTCCACTTT
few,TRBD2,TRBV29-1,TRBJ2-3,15,CSAQGAGLSTDTQYF,TGCAGCGCCCAAGGAGCGGGGTTAAGCACAGATACGCAGTATTTT
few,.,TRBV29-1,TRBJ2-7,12,CSVVSEGYEQYF,TGCAGCGTTGTTTCGGAGGGATACGAGCAGTACTTC
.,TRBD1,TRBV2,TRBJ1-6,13,CASSDQGASPLHF,TGTGCCAGCAGTGATCAGGGGGCTTCACCCCTCCACTTT
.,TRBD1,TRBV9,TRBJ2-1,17,CASSVEAGQGIYNEQFF,TGTGCCAGCAGCGTAGAAGCGGGACAGGGCATTTACAATGAGCAGTTCTTC
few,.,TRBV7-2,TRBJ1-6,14,CASSPTRVNSPLHF,TGTGCCAGCAGTCCAACAAGGGTTAATTCACCCCTCCACTTT
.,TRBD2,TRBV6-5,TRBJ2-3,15,CASSPTSGGGDTQYF,TGTGCCAGCAGCCCAACTAGCGGGGGTGGGGATACGCAGTATTTT
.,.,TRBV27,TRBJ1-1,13,CASSLLQNTEAFF,TGTGCCAGCAGTTTATTGCAGAACACTGAAGCTTTCTTT
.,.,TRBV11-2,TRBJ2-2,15,CASSLVGRENGELFF,TGTGCCAGCAGCTTAGTTGGCAGGGAGAACGGGGAGCTGTTTTTT
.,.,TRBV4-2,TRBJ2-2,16,CASSQGMGPNTGELFF,TGTGCCAGCAGCCAAGGGATGGGACCGAACACCGGGGAGCTGTTTTTT
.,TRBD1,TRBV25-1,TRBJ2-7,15,CATQSPGTGEDEQYF,TGTGCCACCCAATCTCCCGGGACAGGGGAGGACGAGCAGTACTTC
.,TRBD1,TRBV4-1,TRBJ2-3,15,CASSHRQGDLDTQYF,TGCGCCAGCAGCCACAGACAGGGGGACTTGGATACGCAGTATTTT
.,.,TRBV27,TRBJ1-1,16,CASSPMTSLTNTEAFF,TGTGCCAGCAGTCCGATGACATCACTCACTAACACTGAAGCTTTCTTT
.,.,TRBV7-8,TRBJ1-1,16,CASSVHPGVKNTEAFF,TGTGCCAGCAGCGTCCATCCTGGTGTTAAGAACACTGAAGCTTTCTTT
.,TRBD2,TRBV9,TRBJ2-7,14,CASSTIAGAHEQYF,TGTGCCAGCAGCACCATAGCGGGGGCCCACGAGCAGTACTTC
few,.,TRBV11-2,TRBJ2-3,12,CASSFGTDTQYF,TGTGCCAGCAGCTTCGGCACAGATACGCAGTATTTT
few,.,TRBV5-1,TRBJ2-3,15,CASSLAVIVADTQYF,TGCGCCAGCAGCTTGGCCGTCATTGTGGCAGATACGCAGTATTTT
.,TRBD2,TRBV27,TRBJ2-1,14,CASSFGGAKNEQFF,TGTGCCAGCAGTTTCGGGGGGGCAAAGAATGAGCAGTTCTTC
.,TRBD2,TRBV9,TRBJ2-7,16,CASSGLNPTSFLEQYF,TGTGCCAGCAGCGGCCTGAACCCGACTAGCTTCCTAGAGCAGTACTTC
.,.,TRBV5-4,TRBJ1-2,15,CASSTPEAHAYGYTF,TGTGCCAGCAGCACCCCCGAGGCCCACGCCTATGGCTACACCTTC
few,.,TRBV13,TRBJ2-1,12,CASSPAGGEQFF,TGTGCCAGCAGCCCTGCCGGGGGTGAGCAGTTCTTC
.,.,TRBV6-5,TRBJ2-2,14,CASSYSGNTGELFF,TGTGCCAGCAGTTACAGTGGGAACACCGGGGAGCTGTTTTTT
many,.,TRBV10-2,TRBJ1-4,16,CASSDYLDTTNEKLFF,TGCGCCAGCAGTGACTATTTGGACACAACTAATGAAAAACTGTTTTTT
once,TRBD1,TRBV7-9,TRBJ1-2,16,CASSLVRDRADYGYTF,TGTGCCAGCAGCTTAGTCAGAGACAGGGCGGACTATGGCTACACCTTC
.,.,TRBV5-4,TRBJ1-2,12,CAAEGGDYGYTF,TGTGCCGCGGAGGGGGGCGACTATGGCTACACCTTC
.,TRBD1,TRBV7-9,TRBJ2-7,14,CASSFPGGLVEQYF,TGTGCCAGCAGCTTCCCAGGGGGCTTGGTCGAGCAGTACTTC
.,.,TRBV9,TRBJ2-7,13,CASSAPPGYEQYF,TGTGCCAGCAGCGCGCCCCCGGGCTACGAGCAGTACTTC
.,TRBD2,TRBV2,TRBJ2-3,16,CASNYGSGVSTDTQYF,TGTGCCAGCAATTATGGTAGCGGGGTGAGCACAGATACGCAGTATTTT
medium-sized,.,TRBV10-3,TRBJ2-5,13,CAIGGSGEETQYF,TGTGCCATCGGGGGAAGTGGCGAGGAGACCCAGTACTTC
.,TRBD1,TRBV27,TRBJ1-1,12,CASSSGTVEAFF,TGTGCCAGCAGTTCAGGGACAGTTGAAGCTTTCTTT
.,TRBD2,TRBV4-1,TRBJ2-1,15,CASSQAGGSYNEQFF,TGCGCCAGCAGCCAAGCGGGGGGCTCCTACAATGAGCAGTTCTTC
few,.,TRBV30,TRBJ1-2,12,CAWSVSGPGYTF,TGTGCCTGGAGTGTAAGTGGACCTGGCTACACCTTC
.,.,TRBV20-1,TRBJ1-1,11,CSAREGTEAFF,TGCAGTGCTAGGGAGGGGACTGAAGCTTTCTTT
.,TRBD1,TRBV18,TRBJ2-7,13,CASSPEGAREQYF,TGTGCCAGCTCACCAGAGGGGGCGAGGGAGCAGTACTTC
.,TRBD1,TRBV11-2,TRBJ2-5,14,CASSLTQGQETQYF,TGTGCCAGCAGCTTAACACAGGGACAGGAGACCCAGTACTTC
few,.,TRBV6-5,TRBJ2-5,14,CASSYGEVKETQYF,TGTGCCAGCAGTTACGGAGAGGTTAAAGAGACCCAGTACTTC
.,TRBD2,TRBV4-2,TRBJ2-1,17,CASSSVAGGDSYNEQFF,TGTGCCAGCAGCTCCGTAGCGGGGGGTGATTCCTACAATGAGCAGTTCTTC
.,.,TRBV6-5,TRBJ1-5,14,CASSRVGFDQPQHF,TGTGCCAGCAGTCGCGTAGGGTTCGATCAGCCCCAGCATTTT
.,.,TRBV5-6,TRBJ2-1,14,CASTPVGDLDEQFF,TGTGCCAGCACCCCCGTCGGGGATTTAGATGAGCAGTTCTTC
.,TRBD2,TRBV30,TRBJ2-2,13,CAWSVLAPGELFF,TGTGCCTGGAGTGTACTAGCGCCCGGGGAGCTGTTTTTT
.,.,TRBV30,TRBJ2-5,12,CAWSRTEETQYF,TGTGCCTGGAGCAGGACGGAGGAGACCCAGTACTTC
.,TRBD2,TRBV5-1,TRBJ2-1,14,CASSSSSGVNEQFF,TGCGCCAGCAGCTCGTCTAGCGGGGTGAATGAGCAGTTCTTC
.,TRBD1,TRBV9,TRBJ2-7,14,CASSLGTGIYEQYF,TGTGCCAGCAGCCTAGGGACAGGTATCTACGAGCAGTACTTC
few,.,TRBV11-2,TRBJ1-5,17,CASSPKVLGRVAQPQHF,TGTGCCAGCAGTCCCAAGGTCCTAGGCAGGGTGGCTCAGCCCCAGCATTTT
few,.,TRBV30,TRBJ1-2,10,CAWSGPGYTF,TGTGCCTGGAGTGGTCCGGGCTACACCTTC
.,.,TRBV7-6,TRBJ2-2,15,CASSPRTTNTGELFF,TGTGCCAGCAGCCCCCGGACAACGAACACCGGGGAGCTGTTTTTT
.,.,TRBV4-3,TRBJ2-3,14,CASSPIEGPDTQYF,TGCGCCAGCAGCCCGATTGAGGGGCCAGATACGCAGTATTTT
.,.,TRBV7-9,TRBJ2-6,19,CASSLERDTQPSGANVLTF,TGTGCCAGCAGCTTAGAGCGGGACACCCAACCGTCTGGGGCCAACGTCCTGACTTTC
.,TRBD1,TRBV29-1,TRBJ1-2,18,CSVEDSGQGARMYYGYTF,TGCAGCGTTGAAGATTCGGGACAGGGGGCAAGGATGTACTATGGCTACACCTTC
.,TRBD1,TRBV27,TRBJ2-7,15,CASSSGTGEGREQYF,TGTGCCAGCAGTTCCGGGACAGGGGAAGGACGCGAGCAGTACTTC
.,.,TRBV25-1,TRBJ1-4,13,CASSPTGVEKLFF,TGTGCCAGCAGCCCAACCGGGGTGGAAAAACTGTTTTTT
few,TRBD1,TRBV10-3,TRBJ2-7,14,CAISDRESSYEQYF,TGTGCCATCAGCGACAGGGAATCCTCCTACGAGCAGTACTTC
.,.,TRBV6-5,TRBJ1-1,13,CASSYTGGTEAFF,TGTGCCAGCAGTTACACTGGGGGGACTGAAGCTTTCTTT